This is a list of T cell receptor beta chains from one sample in a study of blood T cell repertoires in COVID-19. Clones were sequenced by immunoSEQ multiplex PCR, and TCRdb holds only the in-frame ones, with some missing. Of approximately 56,000 clones listed, 81% are singletons. Sequenced sample: peripheral blood. Receptors originate from a woman aged 80 or older with COVID-19, enrolled during active disease. CDR3s include the opening cysteine and the closing phenylalanine or tryptophan. A D gene is named only where the DNA matches it firmly. Part of the rows lack a size; the others show once, few, many or a class for expanded clones.

clone size,J gene,V gene,D gene,CDR3 length,CDR3 protein,CDR3 DNA
-,TRBJ2-7,TRBV10-3,-,19,CAISESRRPPGRYLAEQYF,TGTGCCATCAGTGAGTCTAGGCGACCGCCAGGGCGCTATCTGGCCGAGCAGTACTTC
-,TRBJ2-1,TRBV9,-,15,CASSVGLVGHNEQFF,TGTGCCAGCAGCGTAGGACTAGTTGGCCACAATGAGCAGTTCTTC
-,TRBJ2-1,TRBV6-2/TRBV6-3,-,11,CASSFTSILFF,TGTGCCAGCAGTTTCACTAGCATTTTGTTCTTC
-,TRBJ2-1,TRBV11-2,-,16,CASSFIGSGAYNEQFF,TGTGCCAGCAGCTTCATAGGTAGCGGAGCCTACAATGAGCAGTTCTTC
-,TRBJ2-2,TRBV30,-,14,CAWSWQNKPGELFF,TGTGCCTGGTCGTGGCAGAACAAACCCGGGGAGCTGTTTTTT
few,TRBJ1-5,TRBV28,TRBD1,13,CASETGVSQPQHF,TGTGCCAGCGAGACAGGGGTTAGTCAGCCCCAGCATTTT
-,TRBJ2-7,TRBV28,TRBD2,15,CASTTSGINSYEQYF,TGTGCCAGCACCACTAGCGGGATTAACTCCTACGAGCAGTACTTC
-,TRBJ2-5,TRBV6-1,-,14,CASSEMGQKETQYF,TGTGCCAGCAGTGAAATGGGGCAGAAAGAGACCCAGTACTTC
-,TRBJ1-2,TRBV11-2,-,14,CASSLTGGGYGYTF,TGTGCCAGCAGCTTAACCGGGGGGGGCTATGGCTACACCTTC
-,TRBJ2-7,TRBV27,TRBD2,14,CASGSGRSSYEQYF,TGTGCCAGCGGTAGCGGGAGGAGCTCCTACGAGCAGTACTTC
-,TRBJ2-1,TRBV19,TRBD2,15,CASSAGTSGINEQFF,TGTGCCAGTAGTGCCGGGACTAGCGGGATCAATGAGCAGTTCTTC
-,TRBJ2-7,TRBV2,TRBD1,13,CASSWDRSYEQYF,TGTGCCAGCAGCTGGGACAGGTCCTACGAGCAGTACTTC
-,TRBJ1-1,TRBV4-2,TRBD1,16,CASSQVQGAGNTEAFF,TGTGCCAGCAGCCAAGTCCAGGGGGCAGGGAACACTGAAGCTTTCTTT
few,TRBJ1-2,TRBV29-1,TRBD1,17,CSVGTLRQGALSYGYTF,TGCAGCGTCGGTACCCTCCGGCAGGGGGCGCTGAGCTATGGCTACACCTTC
few,TRBJ1-6,TRBV30,TRBD1,14,CAWSAGQYNSPLHF,TGTGCCTGGAGTGCGGGACAGTATAATTCACCCCTCCACTTT
-,TRBJ2-3,TRBV7-9,-,14,CASSPGVTTDTQYF,TGTGCCAGCAGCCCCGGGGTTACGACAGATACGCAGTATTTT
-,TRBJ1-6,TRBV11-2,-,15,CASSSRNFGASPLHF,TGTGCCAGCAGCTCGCGGAACTTTGGGGCTTCACCCCTCCACTTT
once,TRBJ2-7,TRBV21-1,-,15,CASSKPRHRPYEQYF,TGTGCCAGCAGCAAACCCCGACATCGTCCCTACGAGCAGTACTTC
-,TRBJ2-7,TRBV6-1,TRBD1,14,CASSEAGQPYEQYF,TGTGCCAGCAGTGAAGCGGGACAGCCCTACGAGCAGTACTTC
-,TRBJ2-1,TRBV5-1,TRBD2,17,CASSLAASSGAYNEQFF,TGCGCCAGCAGCTTGGCCGCATCTAGCGGAGCCTACAATGAGCAGTTCTTC
-,TRBJ2-7,TRBV5-4,TRBD2,16,CASSPSLAGGRYEQYF,TGTGCCAGCAGCCCATCACTAGCGGGAGGGCGATACGAGCAGTACTTC
-,TRBJ2-7,TRBV6-1,-,13,CASSQAAGAEQYF,TGTGCCAGCAGTCAAGCGGCAGGGGCCGAGCAGTACTTC
once,TRBJ1-2,TRBV28,-,13,CASSLSGISGYTF,TGTGCCAGCAGTTTATCGGGGATCTCTGGCTACACCTTC
-,TRBJ1-4,TRBV12-2,-,17,CASRLSDRGGPNEKLFF,TGTGCAAGTCGCTTATCGGACAGGGGGGGCCCAAATGAAAAACTGTTTTTT
-,TRBJ2-7,TRBV5-1,TRBD2,14,CASRPGTSVGEQYF,TGCGCCAGCAGGCCCGGGACTAGCGTGGGAGAGCAGTACTTC
-,TRBJ2-3,TRBV7-9,-,16,CASSRPFLTTTDTQYF,TGTGCCAGCAGCCGACCCTTTCTAACTACGACAGATACGCAGTATTTT
few,TRBJ2-1,TRBV19,TRBD2,12,CASRAGSREQFF,TGTGCCAGCCGAGCGGGATCTCGAGAGCAGTTCTTC
-,TRBJ2-2,TRBV5-1,-,17,CASSRQVAIANTGELFF,TGCGCCAGCAGCCGACAGGTTGCGATCGCGAACACCGGGGAGCTGTTTTTT
-,TRBJ2-3,TRBV18,TRBD2,14,CASSPTSHTDTQYF,TGTGCCAGCTCACCGACTAGCCACACAGATACGCAGTATTTT
-,TRBJ2-1,TRBV6-5,-,14,CASSYSDMGGEQFF,TGTGCCAGCAGTTATTCGGATATGGGGGGTGAGCAGTTCTTC
-,TRBJ2-7,TRBV21-1,-,14,CASRSGTGVYEQYF,TGTGCCAGCAGGTCCGGGACAGGGGTGTACGAGCAGTACTTC
once,TRBJ1-2,TRBV28,-,16,CASSSHTQGALYGYTF,TGTGCCAGCAGTTCTCACACTCAAGGGGCCCTCTATGGCTACACCTTC
-,TRBJ1-5,TRBV20-1,TRBD1,14,CSASSTGVNQPQHF,TGCAGTGCTAGTTCAACAGGGGTGAATCAGCCCCAGCATTTT
-,TRBJ1-4,TRBV2,-,14,CASSEGRANEKLFF,TGTGCCAGCAGTGAAGGCAGGGCTAATGAAAAACTGTTTTTT
-,TRBJ1-2,TRBV12-3/TRBV12-4,-,13,CASSLTRGYGYTF,TGTGCCAGCAGTTTAACGAGGGGGTATGGCTACACCTTC
few,TRBJ2-7,TRBV2,-,14,CASSEGVGGYEQYF,TGTGCCAGCAGTGAAGGAGTTGGAGGCTACGAGCAGTACTTC
-,TRBJ2-3,TRBV10-3,-,15,CAISDSGGSTDTQYF,TGTGCCATCAGTGATTCTGGCGGTAGCACAGATACGCAGTATTTT
-,TRBJ2-2,TRBV6-9,TRBD2,17,CASSKPGTSGRTGELFF,TGTGCCAGCAGTAAACCCGGGACTAGCGGGAGGACCGGGGAGCTGTTTTTT
-,TRBJ1-2,TRBV7-2,-,12,CASSRTAYGYTF,TGTGCCAGCAGCAGGACAGCGTATGGCTACACCTTC
-,TRBJ2-3,TRBV7-3,TRBD2,15,CASSSTSVSTDTQYF,TGTGCCAGCAGCTCAACTAGCGTTAGCACAGATACGCAGTATTTT
-,TRBJ1-2,TRBV19,-,15,CASRPKTGLNYGYTF,TGTGCCAGTAGACCGAAGACAGGATTAAACTATGGCTACACCTTC
once,TRBJ2-4,TRBV5-1,-,16,CASSPIGGDAKNIQYF,TGCGCCAGCAGCCCCATAGGAGGGGACGCGAAAAACATTCAGTACTTC
-,TRBJ2-7,TRBV9,TRBD2,15,CASSVGGSGSYEQYF,TGTGCCAGCAGCGTAGGCGGGAGCGGCTCCTACGAGCAGTACTTC
-,TRBJ2-3,TRBV5-1,TRBD2,16,CASSLAGREGTDTQYF,TGCGCCAGCAGCTTGGCCGGTCGGGAGGGCACAGATACGCAGTATTTT
-,TRBJ2-5,TRBV18,-,14,CASSPMSSSETQYF,TGTGCCAGCTCACCAATGAGTTCGTCGGAGACCCAGTACTTC
few,TRBJ1-3,TRBV2,-,14,CASSVTGSGNTIYF,TGTGCCAGCAGCGTAACAGGGTCTGGAAACACCATATATTTT
-,TRBJ2-5,TRBV5-6,TRBD1,16,CASSSQGASNQETQYF,TGTGCCAGCAGCTCGCAGGGGGCATCGAATCAAGAGACCCAGTACTTC
-,TRBJ1-1,TRBV30,TRBD1,15,CAWRAGDRVDTEAFF,TGTGCCTGGAGAGCAGGGGACAGGGTTGACACTGAAGCTTTCTTT
-,TRBJ1-1,TRBV28,TRBD1,16,CASSTDRGQLDTEAFF,TGTGCCAGCAGCACAGACAGGGGGCAGTTGGACACTGAAGCTTTCTTT
-,TRBJ2-3,TRBV6-7,TRBD2,16,CARLNPRTSGSDTQYF,TGTGCCAGACTAAACCCCCGGACTAGCGGGAGTGATACGCAGTATTTT
-,TRBJ1-1,TRBV27,-,14,CASSFGLLHTEAFF,TGTGCCAGCAGTTTTGGGCTATTGCACACTGAAGCTTTCTTT
-,TRBJ2-7,TRBV7-2,TRBD1,14,CASSFRQGAYEQYF,TGTGCCAGCAGCTTCCGACAGGGGGCATACGAGCAGTACTTC
-,TRBJ2-1,TRBV5-4,TRBD1,15,CASANSRGHYNEQFF,TGTGCCAGCGCCAACTCCAGGGGGCATTACAATGAGCAGTTCTTC
-,TRBJ1-2,TRBV7-2,-,14,CASSLALGGYGYTF,TGTGCCAGCAGCTTAGCGCTCGGGGGGTATGGCTACACCTTC
-,TRBJ1-5,TRBV19,-,16,CASSIGGAAGNQPQHF,TGTGCCAGTAGTATAGGTGGGGCGGCCGGGAATCAGCCCCAGCATTTT
-,TRBJ1-2,TRBV30,TRBD1,12,CACPGTAYGYTF,TGTGCCTGCCCCGGGACAGCCTATGGCTACACCTTC
-,TRBJ2-5,TRBV18,TRBD2,21,CASSPIPLLAAVTIYQETQYF,TGTGCCAGCTCACCAATTCCCTTACTAGCGGCCGTTACAATTTACCAAGAGACCCAGTACTTC
-,TRBJ2-1,TRBV9,TRBD2,16,CASSVGAGGLYNEQFF,TGTGCCAGCAGCGTAGGTGCGGGAGGGCTTTACAATGAGCAGTTCTTC
-,TRBJ2-5,TRBV5-1,-,16,CASSLAAGTGQETQYF,TGCGCCAGCAGCTTGGCCGCCGGAACAGGCCAAGAGACCCAGTACTTC
few,TRBJ2-5,TRBV30,-,11,CAWHRTETQYF,TGTGCCTGGCACAGGACGGAGACCCAGTACTTC